The clone carrying this T cell receptor (beta chain) was counted a single time. Method: immunoSEQ multiplex PCR; TCRdb's copy keeps in-frame clones and lacks some. The sample yields around 130,000 clones, around 83% seen once. This entry is derived from a study of blood T cell repertoires in COVID-19. Germline trimming cut 3 bases from V and 2 bases from J; bases unmatched to any gene: 16. The CDR3 length is 21 residues. CDR1 SGHRS and CDR2 YFSETQ come from the germline V gene. This TCR was sampled from a man aged 30-40 years who had recovered from COVID-19. Input material: PBMCs or T cells enriched from blood (not recorded which). The chain uses TRBV5-1 and TRBJ2-3, with TRBD2 matching over 15 bases. CDR3 residues: CASSYGTSGRRGTTHTDTQYF. Here the CDR3 DNA reads TGCGCCAGCAGCTACGGGACTAGCGGGAGGAGGGGGACTACACACACAGATACGCAGTATTTT.